The source of this T cell receptor (beta chain) is a study of T-cell memory formation after mild COVID-19 (dated by TCRdb to the early 2020s). With regard to the full study: Most TCR sequence clusters were specific to one of the two donors. Two young, previously healthy adult volunteers made up the cohort, one male and one female. T-cell clones expanding and contracting after mild COVID-19 in two donors were tracked by longitudinal TCRalpha and TCRbeta repertoire sequencing. General findings and caveats noted by the study authors: From day 15 to 85, contracting clones showed balanced CD4/CD8 phenotypes, whereas a second wave of clones that expanded from day 15 to 37 leaned towards CD4+. Contracting CD4+ clones were found mainly in CM and EM memory subsets, while CD8+ clones were enriched in EMRA. Some responding clones were detected in pre-infection memory, which suggested that pre-existing cross-reactive memory T cells had joined the SARS-CoV-2 response. The study covered only two mild cases, and larger cohorts including severe cases with pre-infection samples were considered necessary. The second-wave clones that peaked on day 37 were not confirmed to be SARS-CoV-2 specific.

Inclusive of the bounding cysteine and phenylalanine, the CDR3 is 17 residues long. Only the CDR3 region is kept as DNA, spanning 51 bases read in frame from base 1. From a lookup of the germline V gene (reference sequence), CDR1 and CDR2 are SEHNR and FQNEAQ. Trimmed from V: 5 bases; trimmed from J: 10 bases; junction bases lacking a gene match: 19. TCRdb shows the sequencer as Illumina NovaSeq 6000. TCRalpha and TCRbeta cDNA libraries were constructed by 5'RACE with constant-segment primers, with sample barcodes and unique molecular identifiers being introduced. RNA was extracted from every sample with Trizol reagent. Amplification of the libraries took two PCR steps, and the second step added a second sample barcode plus Illumina TruSeq adapters. Sequencing of the libraries was done on an Illumina NovaSeq, producing 2 x 150 bp paired-end reads. On the study's bioinformatics: Reads were demultiplexed and collapsed into UMI-guided consensus sequences with migec v1.2.7. Using mixcr v2.1.11, UMI consensuses were aligned to TRA and TRB V and J templates and then assembled into clonotypes. Clonotypes were classified as expanded or contracted when called significant by both edgeR and NoisET, with noise models trained on biological replicates. For edgeR calls, the cutoffs were a false discovery rate-adjusted p below 0.01 and a log2 fold-change threshold of 1. As an exploratory analysis of dynamics, max-normalized trajectories of the 1000 most abundant clonotypes were examined by PCA with hierarchical clustering. The CD4 or CD8 phenotype of responding clones was assigned using the separately sequenced CD4+ and CD8+ repertoires. In TCRdb, the public reads were trimmed at Q25 with fastp and aligned with MiXCR, with productive beta chains retained. Rows with one shared CDR3 protein collapse into an entry with the most common genes and DNA. None of the V and J calls come from the authors' own analysis; TCRdb made them. The sample includes more than 300,000 distinct CDR3 sequences, with 12% to 15% observed a single time. About 20% of the sample lies in the top ten.

Worth noting for this clonotype: The clone's antigen remains unknown. Base qualities are not provided; no much larger clone lies one nucleotide away.

PBMCs were isolated by Ficoll-Paque density gradient centrifugation. The receptor was isolated from a young man who had mild COVID-19 (a few samples of this study predate the infection). The sample titles of this study are shuffled in the database, so cell type and time point are left out; the donor was told from shared clones. The sequence joins TRBV7-9 to TRBJ1-2; 10 bases in the junction line up with TRBD1. The sample taken for sequencing was PBMCs or a T cell subset sorted from them (not recorded which). The DNA sequence is as follows: TGTGCCAGCAGCGAACCGGGACAGGGGACAATAATGATCCCCTACACCTTC. It translates to CASSEPGQGTIMIPYTF.